This T cell receptor beta chain was identified during a study of blood T cell repertoires in COVID-19. Across the study: Samples came from the United States, Italy and Spain, spanning acute and convalescent COVID-19. From T cells, B-cell-depleted T cells, or PBMCs came the material, which was cDNA or gDNA.

Per the original data handling: Estimation of nucleated cell counts was performed using reference gene primer amplification. Libraries were prepared by immunoSEQ multiplex PCR; TCRdb keeps only in-frame clonotypes and omits some of them. The V and J calls and clone size were taken over from that table, and D and trimming were inferred from the DNA. This table holds under 200,000 clones, about 85% found once. The germline V gene encodes CDR1 SGHRS and CDR2 YFSETQ. This CDR3 spans 15 amino acids. Germline trimming cut 4 bases from V and 0 bases from J; bases unmatched to any gene: 3. The material sequenced was peripheral blood. The TCR originated in a man between 60 and 75 years old with active or convalescent COVID-19. This chain links TRBV5-1 with TRBJ2-2; 7 nucleotides agree with TRBD1. This chain's CDR3 is CASSRGQANTGELFF. The CDR3 DNA sequence: TGCGCCAGCAGCCGTGGACAGGCGAACACCGGGGAGCTGTTTTTT.